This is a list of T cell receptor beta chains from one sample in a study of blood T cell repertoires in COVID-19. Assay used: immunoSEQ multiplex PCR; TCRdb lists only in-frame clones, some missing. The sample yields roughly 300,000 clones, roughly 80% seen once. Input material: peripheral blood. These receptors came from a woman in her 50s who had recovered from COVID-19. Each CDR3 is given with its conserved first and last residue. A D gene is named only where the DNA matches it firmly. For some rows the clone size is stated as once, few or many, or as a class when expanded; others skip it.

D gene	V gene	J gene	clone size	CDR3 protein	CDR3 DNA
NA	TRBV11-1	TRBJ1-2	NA	CASSPNSYGYTF	TGTGCCAGCAGCCCAAACTCCTATGGCTACACCTTC
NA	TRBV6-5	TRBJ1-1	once	CASSPQGPNTEAFF	TGTGCCAGCAGCCCACAGGGTCCGAACACTGAAGCTTTCTTT
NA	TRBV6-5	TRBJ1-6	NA	CASSSPGHYNSPLHF	TGTGCCAGCAGTTCACCGGGACACTATAATTCACCCCTCCACTTT
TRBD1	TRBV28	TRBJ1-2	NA	CASTPLGDTGGGGYTF	TGTGCCAGCACTCCCTTGGGAGACACAGGGGGCGGTGGCTACACCTTC
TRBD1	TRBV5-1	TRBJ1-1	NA	CASSPRQGVETEAFF	TGCGCCAGCAGCCCCCGACAGGGAGTCGAGACTGAAGCTTTCTTT
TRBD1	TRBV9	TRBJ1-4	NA	CASSVAGGLNEKLFF	TGTGCCAGCAGCGTAGCAGGGGGCTTGAATGAAAAACTGTTTTTT
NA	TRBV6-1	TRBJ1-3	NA	CASSEDWSSGNTIYF	TGTGCCAGCAGTGAAGACTGGAGCTCTGGAAACACCATATATTTT
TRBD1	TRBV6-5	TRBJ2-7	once	CASSYSDRGLYEQYF	TGTGCCAGCAGTTACTCTGACAGGGGCTTATACGAGCAGTACTTC
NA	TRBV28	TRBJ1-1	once	CASSGRTEAFF	TGTGCCAGCTCAGGGCGGACTGAAGCTTTCTTT
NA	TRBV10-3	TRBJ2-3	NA	CAISESGRTGGDTQYF	TGTGCCATCAGTGAGTCCGGGCGGACGGGCGGGGATACGCAGTATTTT
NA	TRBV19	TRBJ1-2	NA	CASRARTAINYGYTF	TGTGCCAGTAGGGCCCGGACAGCGATCAACTATGGCTACACCTTC
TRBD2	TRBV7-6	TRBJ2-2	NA	CASSFMGLAQNTGELFF	TGTGCCAGCAGCTTTATGGGACTAGCGCAGAACACCGGGGAGCTGTTTTTT
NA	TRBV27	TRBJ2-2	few	CASMRGSNTGELFF	TGTGCCAGCATGCGGGGATCGAACACCGGGGAGCTGTTTTTT
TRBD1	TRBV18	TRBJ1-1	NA	CASSRQGMNTEAFF	TGTGCCAGCTCCCGACAGGGGATGAACACTGAAGCTTTCTTT
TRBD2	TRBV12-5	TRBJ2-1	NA	CASGLATASGGENEQFF	TGTGCTAGTGGTTTGGCGACCGCTAGCGGGGGCGAAAATGAGCAGTTCTTC
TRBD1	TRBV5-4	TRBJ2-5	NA	CASSLGTGSGETQYF	TGTGCCAGCAGCTTGGGGACAGGGTCGGGAGAGACCCAGTACTTC
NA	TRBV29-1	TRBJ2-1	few	CSVPSPYREIEQFF	TGCAGCGTTCCGTCACCCTACCGGGAGATCGAGCAGTTCTTC
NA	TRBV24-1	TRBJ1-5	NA	CATSGGFGNQPQHF	TGTGCCACCAGTGGAGGGTTTGGCAATCAGCCCCAGCATTTT
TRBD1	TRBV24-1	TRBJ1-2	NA	CATSDSGRGRGHYGYTF	TGTGCCACCAGTGATTCGGGCAGGGGGCGGGGGCACTATGGCTACACCTTC
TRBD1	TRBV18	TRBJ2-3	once	CASSQRTGETDTQYF	TGTGCCAGCTCACAACGGACAGGGGAGACAGATACGCAGTATTTT
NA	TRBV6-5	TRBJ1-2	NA	CATDSSRWSGYTF	TGTGCCACCGACAGTTCCCGGTGGTCTGGCTACACCTTC
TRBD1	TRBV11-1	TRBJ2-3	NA	CASSSGTASTDTQYF	TGTGCCAGCAGCTCTGGGACAGCTAGCACAGATACGCAGTATTTT
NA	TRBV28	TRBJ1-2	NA	CASRRTENYGYTF	TGTGCCAGCAGACGCACCGAGAATTATGGCTACACCTTC
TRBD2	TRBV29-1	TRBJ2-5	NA	CSAMGGRGLQETQYF	TGCAGCGCTATGGGGGGGAGAGGGTTACAAGAGACCCAGTACTTC
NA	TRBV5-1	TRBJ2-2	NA	CASSLAGSVSAGELFF	TGCGCCAGCAGCTTGGCAGGGTCGGTTTCGGCCGGGGAGCTGTTTTTT
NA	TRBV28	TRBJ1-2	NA	CASRQPEGYGYTF	TGTGCCAGCAGACAGCCCGAGGGCTATGGCTACACCTTC
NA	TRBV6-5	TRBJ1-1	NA	CASRPTGNTEAFF	TGTGCCAGCAGACCGACAGGGAACACTGAAGCTTTCTTT
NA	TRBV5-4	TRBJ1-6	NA	CASSYLSTGPSYNSPLHF	TGTGCCAGCAGCTATCTCTCTACAGGGCCCTCCTATAATTCACCCCTCCACTTT
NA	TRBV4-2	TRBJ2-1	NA	CASSQEERGSSYNEQFF	TGTGCCAGCAGCCAAGAGGAGAGAGGAAGCTCCTACAATGAGCAGTTCTTC
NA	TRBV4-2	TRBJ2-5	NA	CASSPLVTAGETQYF	TGTGCCAGCAGCCCATTGGTAACGGCGGGGGAGACCCAGTACTTC
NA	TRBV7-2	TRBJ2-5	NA	CASSPGMWSQYF	TGTGCCAGCAGCCCGGGTATGTGGTCCCAGTACTTC
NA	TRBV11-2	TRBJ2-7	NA	CASSLGLLYEQYF	TGTGCCAGCAGCTTAGGGCTCCTCTACGAGCAGTACTTC
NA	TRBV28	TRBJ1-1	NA	CASSYRGRVNTEAFF	TGTGCCAGCAGTTATAGGGGCCGAGTGAACACTGAAGCTTTCTTT
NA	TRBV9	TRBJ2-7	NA	CASSVGAGASYEQYF	TGTGCCAGCAGCGTAGGAGCGGGTGCCTCCTACGAGCAGTACTTC
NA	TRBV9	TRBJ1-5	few	CASSVVEAANQPQHF	TGTGCCAGCAGCGTAGTTGAGGCAGCCAATCAGCCCCAGCATTTT
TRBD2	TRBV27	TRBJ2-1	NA	CASSLGGALASEQFF	TGTGCCAGCAGTTTGGGAGGGGCCCTGGCCAGCGAGCAGTTCTTC
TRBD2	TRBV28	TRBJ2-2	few	CASSWGLARSGELFF	TGTGCCAGCAGTTGGGGACTAGCGCGCTCCGGGGAGCTGTTTTTT
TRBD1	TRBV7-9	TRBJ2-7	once	CASSLAGQDEQYF	TGTGCCAGCAGCTTAGCGGGACAGGACGAGCAGTACTTC
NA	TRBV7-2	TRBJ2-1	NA	CASNAGPYNEQFF	TGTGCCAGCAACGCGGGACCCTACAATGAGCAGTTCTTC
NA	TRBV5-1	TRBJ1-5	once	CASSLGPGENQPQHF	TGCGCCAGCAGCTTGGGACCGGGAGAGAATCAGCCCCAGCATTTT